The 31 T cell receptor beta chains given below trace back to one sample, sequenced in a study of shared T cell receptors in the human thymus. TCRdb keeps only in-frame clones here, not all; method: immunoSEQ multiplex PCR. There are hundreds of thousands of clones in the sample; roughly 86% occur only once, and 0.0094% lies in the top ten. The sample also formed part of further work on human thymus T cells.

The sequenced sample was thymocytes. Receptor source: a boy in the first two years of life with a congenital heart defect.

The chain couples TRBV4-1 to TRBJ2-1; 7 bases agree with TRBD2. From germline, CDR1 is MGHRA and CDR2 YSYEKL. J lost 5 bases, V lost 2 bases, and 18 bases had no gene match. The CDR3 contains 19 residues. The CDR3 is CASSQQPRAGAPADNEQFF. In nucleotides, the CDR3 is TGCGCCAGCAGCCAACAACCGAGGGCGGGAGCCCCGGCTGACAATGAGCAGTTCTTC.

The chain recombines TRBV6-5 with TRBJ1-1; D call uncertain. The germline V and J ends were trimmed by 6 bases and 4 bases, with 15 bases remaining between them. The V gene's germline CDR1 is MNHEY and CDR2 SVGAGI. The CDR3 contains 14 residues. In nucleotides, the CDR3 is TGTGCCAGCAGCCGGGCTTTCGGGATCACTGAAGCTTTCTTT. It encodes CASSRAFGITEAFF.

A single count supports this clone. This chain links TRBV7-9 with TRBJ2-2, with TRBD2 matching 9 bases. This CDR3 is 17 amino acids long. CDR1 SEHNR and CDR2 FQNEAQ come from the germline V gene (reference sequence). Germline trimming cut 2 bases from V and 4 bases from J; bases unmatched to any gene: 8. The CDR3 here is CASSLIAGGPSTGELFF. CDR3 DNA sequence: TGTGCCAGCAGCTTAATTGCGGGAGGGCCGAGCACCGGGGAGCTGTTTTTT.

The rearrangement links TRBV6-5 to TRBJ1-2, with D maybe TRBD1 (6 bases). Deletions cut 2 bases from V and 7 bases from J, with 11 bases between. Germline V gives CDR1 MNHEY, CDR2 SVGAGI. This CDR3 contains 13 residues. The CDR3 spells CASSYGGAGGYTF. DNA for the CDR3: TGTGCCAGCAGTTACGGGGGGGCAGGTGGCTACACCTTC.

This chain links TRBV19 with TRBJ2-3, with 15 bases matching TRBD2. In germline, CDR1 is LNHDA, CDR2 SQIVND (reference sequence). J gave up 6 bases and V 7 bases, and 11 bases lay outside the gene matches. There are 17 residues in the CDR3. This CDR3 reads CASKAGLAGGRWDTQYF. The CDR3 DNA reads TGTGCCAGTAAAGCGGGACTAGCGGGGGGCAGATGGGATACGCAGTATTTT.

This rearrangement joins TRBV5-1 to TRBJ2-7; 10 bases agree with TRBD1. Germline V CDR1 and CDR2: SGHRS, YFSETQ. CDR3 length equals 16 residues. V lost 1 base to trimming and J lost 3 bases; unmatched junction nucleotides: 7. The chain's CDR3 is CASSLQSGQGYYEQYF. The CDR3 DNA reads as TGCGCCAGCAGCTTGCAATCGGGACAGGGGTACTACGAGCAGTACTTC.

This chain connects TRBV7-3 to TRBJ2-1; a possible D gene is TRBD1 (5 bases). Germline CDR1 SGHTA, CDR2 FQGTGA. This CDR3 is built from 16 residues. Trimming pared 4 bases from V and 0 bases from J, leaving 13 bases between. The CDR3 DNA sequence: TGTGCCAGCAGCTCCCAGGGAATGGGCTCCTACAATGAGCAGTTCTTC. This gives the protein CASSSQGMGSYNEQFF.

The chain has TRBV5-4 and TRBJ2-4; TRBD2 is a possible D gene (6 bases). The V gene lost 4 bases and the J gene lost 2 bases, with 13 bases spanning the gap. Per the germline V gene, CDR1 is SGHNT and CDR2 is YYREEE (reference sequence). The CDR3 is made up of 15 amino acids. DNA for the CDR3: TGTGCCAGCAGCGTGCTCGGGACTCCCAAAAACATTCAGTACTTC. This translates into CASSVLGTPKNIQYF.

This rearrangement joins TRBV7-2 to TRBJ2-3; D may be TRBD2 (5 bases). The CDR3 spans 16 residues. Germline assignment: CDR1 SGHTA and CDR2 FQGNSA. V shed 2 bases and J shed 0 bases, with 12 bases lying between them. The CDR3 nucleotides read TGTGCCAGCAGCTTAATACCGGGGATTAGCACAGATACGCAGTATTTT. It is translated as CASSLIPGISTDTQYF.

V usage is TRBV9 and J usage is TRBJ2-7, with TRBD2 matching 10 bases. The J segment lost 3 bases and the V segment lost 4 bases, leaving 7 bases of the junction unmatched. Germline V gene data show CDR1 as SGDLS and CDR2 as YYNGEE. This CDR3 has 15 amino acids. CDR3 protein: CASSPRTSGYYEQYF. DNA for the CDR3: TGTGCCAGCAGCCCGCGGACTAGCGGATACTACGAGCAGTACTTC.

The gene calls are TRBV5-1 and TRBJ1-1; 10 bases map to TRBD1. This CDR3 contains 16 residues. The J segment lost 4 bases and the V segment lost 3 bases, leaving 9 bases of the junction unmatched. The germline V gene has CDR1 SGHRS and CDR2 YFSETQ. The DNA for the CDR3 is TGCGCCAGCAGCTCGACGCCGACAGGGGGCCTCACTGAAGCTTTCTTT. It yields the protein CASSSTPTGGLTEAFF.

The chain carries TRBV2 and TRBJ1-6; D is ambiguous. The V and J ends lost 7 bases and 8 bases respectively, with 9 bases between them. The CDR3 has 12 amino acids. CDR1 and CDR2 (germline): SNHLY, FYNNEI. The CDR3 spells CASNGEYSPLHF. Here the CDR3 DNA reads TGTGCCAGCAACGGGGAATATTCACCCCTCCACTTT.

This chain uses TRBV4-3 with TRBJ2-7; TRBD1 is a possible D gene (5 bases). The germline V and J ends were trimmed by 2 bases and 2 bases, with 10 bases remaining between them. This CDR3 comprises 14 residues. Per the germline V gene, CDR1 is LGHNA and CDR2 is YSLEER. DNA for the CDR3: TGCGCCAGCAGCCAACCCGACAGACCCTACGAGCAGTACTTC. The encoded protein is CASSQPDRPYEQYF.

The genes are TRBV19 and TRBJ2-3; no firm D call. The V gene's germline CDR1 is LNHDA and CDR2 SQIVND (reference sequence). The CDR3 length is 17 residues. V was pared by 0 bases and J by 2 bases, with 15 bases between. CDR3 in amino acids: CASSIEVLAPATDTQYF. CDR3 DNA: TGTGCCAGTAGTATAGAGGTATTAGCTCCGGCCACAGATACGCAGTATTTT.

This sequence joins TRBV25-1 and TRBJ1-2; D ambiguous. V was pared by 2 bases and J by 1 base, with 8 bases between. The CDR3 extends over 14 amino acids. Germline lookup yields CDR1 MGHDK and CDR2 SYGVNS. This chain's CDR3 is CASSEPHGNYGYTF. The CDR3, as DNA: TGTGCCAGCAGTGAACCGCACGGTAACTATGGCTACACCTTC.

The chain combines TRBV28 with TRBJ2-5; 7 bases align to TRBD1. The DNA end favors TRBJ2-7, so the J call may be wrong. Germline CDR1 is MDHEN and CDR2 is SYDVKM. The CDR3 extends over 15 amino acids. CDR3 in amino acids: CASRCRDSGNYEQYF. The CDR3 nucleotides are TGTGCCAGCAGGTGCCGGGACAGCGGAAACTACGAGCAGTACTTC.

The chain links TRBV9 to TRBJ2-2; tentatively, D is TRBD2 (5 bases). Germline V gives CDR1 SGDLS, CDR2 YYNGEE. This CDR3 is built from 15 residues. Trimming took 2 bases from V and 6 from J, leaving 14 bases between them. CDR3: CASSVRYSGAGELFF. CDR3 DNA: TGTGCCAGCAGCGTTCGATACAGCGGCGCCGGGGAGCTGTTTTTT.

The genes are TRBV15 and TRBJ2-7, with TRBD1 matching 9 bases. Germline V lookup: CDR1 LNHNV, CDR2 YYDKDF (reference sequence). Trimming removed 1 base from V and 2 bases from J; junction bases left unmatched: 3. The CDR3 has 15 amino acids. The CDR3 nucleotides are TGTGCCACCAGCAGAGGGGACAGGGTTCCCTACGAGCAGTACTTC. The encoded protein is CATSRGDRVPYEQYF.

The rearrangement links TRBV5-1 to TRBJ2-5; TRBD1 agrees at 10 bases. The CDR3 is 15 amino acids. The germline CDR1 and CDR2 sequences are SGHRS and YFSETQ. The V segment lost 0 bases and the J segment 4 bases; nucleotides outside the gene matches: 3. CDR3 coding DNA: TGCGCCAGCAGCTTGGTGGGACAGGGGCGAGAGACCCAGTACTTC. Translated: CASSLVGQGRETQYF.

V gene TRBV7-8 combines with J gene TRBJ2-3, with 7 bases lining up with TRBD1. The CDR3 runs to 14 residues. Germline loops: CDR1 SGHVS, CDR2 FQNEAQ. V shed 8 bases, J shed 1 base, and the junction held 6 bases outside the gene matches. The CDR3 DNA reads TGTGCCAGCCGACAGGGTTCCGGCACAGATACGCAGTATTTT. This translates into CASRQGSGTDTQYF.

The V call is TRBV7-2, the J call TRBJ2-7; D gene ambiguous. The CDR3 is made up of 14 amino acids. V was pared by 1 base and J by 2 bases, with 9 bases between. Germline V gene data show CDR1 as SGHTA and CDR2 as FQGNSA. The DNA of the CDR3 is TGTGCCAGCAGCTTAGGCCGGTACCCCTACGAGCAGTACTTC. This translates into CASSLGRYPYEQYF.

The J gene is TRBJ2-7, the V gene TRBV19; D perhaps matches TRBD2 (7 bases). Germline V gene sequence: CDR1 LNHDA, CDR2 SQIVND (reference sequence). This CDR3 spans 14 amino acids. Trimming removed 3 bases at V and 0 bases at J, with 9 bases between. This CDR3 is CASSIGGHSYEQYF. The CDR3 DNA is TGTGCCAGTAGTATCGGGGGGCACTCCTACGAGCAGTACTTC.

This chain joins TRBV4-1 and TRBJ2-7; 9 bases fit TRBD1. This CDR3 is 16 amino acids long. Losses at the gene ends were 3 bases for V and 2 bases for J; bases not matched to a gene: 8. CDR1 MGHRA and CDR2 YSYEKL come from the germline V gene. The CDR3 DNA follows: TGCGCCAGCAGCCACGCCCTGGACAGGGGACCCTACGAGCAGTACTTC. This codes for CASSHALDRGPYEQYF.

The J gene is TRBJ2-5, the V gene TRBV28; TRBD2 matches at 16 bases. Germline V lookup: CDR1 MDHEN, CDR2 SYDVKM. After removal of 3 bases from V and 5 bases from J, the junction contained 6 bases not matched to a gene. The CDR3 covers 17 residues. The CDR3 DNA follows: TGTGCCAGCAGTTTGTCAGTGGGACTAGCGGGAGGGGAGACCCAGTACTTC. Amino acid sequence: CASSLSVGLAGGETQYF.

The CDR3 is CAVRRDRTYEQYF. The CDR3 region has the DNA TGTGCCGTGCGTAGGGACAGAACCTACGAGCAGTACTTC. The chain combines TRBV6-5 with TRBJ2-7, with TRBD1 matching over 7 bases. Germline V gene data show CDR1 as MNHEY and CDR2 as SVGAGI. The length of the CDR3 is 13 residues. After removal of 11 bases from V and 2 bases from J, the junction contained 9 bases not matched to a gene.

V is TRBV5-6 and J is TRBJ2-2; the match to TRBD1 covers 9 bases. Trimming cost V 5 bases and J 5 bases; bases outside gene matches: 7. CDR1 is SGHDT and CDR2 is YYEEEE in the germline V gene. This CDR3 is 15 amino acids long. As DNA, the CDR3 is TGTGCCAGCAGAGAAGTGACAGGGGGGACCGGGGAGCTGTTTTTT. It is translated as CASREVTGGTGELFF.

Here the CDR3 reads CASSTSGKYQETQYF. CDR3 DNA sequence: TGTGCCAGCTCGACTAGCGGGAAGTACCAAGAGACCCAGTACTTC. This chain links TRBV28 with TRBJ2-5, with TRBD2 matching 11 bases. Germline V gene lookup returns CDR1 MDHEN and CDR2 SYDVKM. Trimming at V came to 8 bases and at J to 0 bases, leaving 5 bases not matched to a gene. This CDR3 spans 15 amino acids.

The chain links TRBV28 to TRBJ1-4; D is perhaps TRBD1 (5 bases). Germline V lookup: CDR1 MDHEN, CDR2 SYDVKM. There are 15 residues in the CDR3. The V and J ends lost 2 bases and 0 bases respectively, with 7 bases between them. DNA of the CDR3: TGTGCCAGCAGTTTAGACAGCACAACTAATGAAAAACTGTTTTTT. Residues: CASSLDSTTNEKLFF.

The chain links TRBV27 to TRBJ2-7, with D possibly matching TRBD1 (5 bases). Germline values: CDR1 MNHEY, CDR2 SMNVEV (reference sequence). The CDR3 extends over 15 amino acids. V lost 6 bases and J lost 0, with 15 bases in between. This CDR3 reads CASRHRPPSSYEQYF. For the CDR3, the DNA is TGTGCCAGCAGACACAGGCCCCCAAGCTCCTACGAGCAGTACTTC.

The chain recombines TRBV29-1 with TRBJ1-6; D remains ambiguous. CDR1 and CDR2 (germline): SQVTM, ANQGSEA. There are 10 residues in the CDR3. V lost 6 bases and J lost 13, with 10 bases in between. CDR3 amino acids: CSVLVWPLHF. CDR3 DNA sequence: TGCAGCGTCCTAGTGTGGCCCCTCCACTTT.

The chain carries TRBV19 and TRBJ1-2, with D maybe TRBD1 (5 bases). Trimming cost V 2 bases and J 2 bases, with 18 bases left between them. The CDR3 has 17 residues. The V gene's germline CDR1 is LNHDA and CDR2 SQIVND (reference sequence). The CDR3 spells CASSIPSRQGGNYGYTF. The CDR3 nucleotides are TGTGCCAGTAGTATACCCTCCCGGCAGGGAGGGAACTATGGCTACACCTTC.